Listed here are 7 T cell receptor beta chains from one sample, sequenced in a study of T-cell reconstitution after alpha-beta-depleted transplantation in children. Unique molecular identifiers tagged the TCRbeta library. MiXCR, run by TCRdb on the PCR reads, gives a single entry per CDR3 protein. The sample records about 72,000 distinct CDR3 sequences, around 6.6% being singletons. The material was PBMCs from the stem cell graft donor, obtained from the stem cell graft. The receptors come from a human donor who donated a stem cell graft to a child with acute lymphoblastic leukemia.

This clonotype was seen many times. The gene calls are TRBV5-1 and TRBJ1-2; D unresolved. Germline lookup yields CDR1 SGHRS and CDR2 YFSETQ. V lost 0 bases to trimming and J lost 8 bases, with 17 bases between them. This CDR3 contains 15 residues. CDR3 protein: CASSLVGYEAQGYTF. DNA of the CDR3: TGCGCCAGCAGCTTGGTAGGGTACGAGGCTCAAGGCTACACCTTC.

This clonotype was detected many times. The chain joins TRBV29-1 to TRBJ2-1; D is perhaps TRBD2 (7 bases). The germline CDR1 and CDR2 sequences are SQVTM and ANQGSEA. Deletions cut 5 bases from V and 9 bases from J, with 17 bases between. The CDR3 runs to 13 residues. Here the CDR3 reads CSVITGGLGEQFF. CDR3 nucleotides: TGCAGCGTTATAACGGGGGGCCTTGGTGAGCAGTTCTTC.

This clonotype was seen at least ten times. V usage is TRBV4-1 and J usage is TRBJ2-3; 8 bases fit TRBD2. V dropped 1 base and J dropped 2; count of bases not matched to a gene: 11. Germline values: CDR1 MGHRA, CDR2 YSYEKL. CDR3 length equals 18 residues. The CDR3 sequence is CASSQGGGGLRTTDTQYF. For the CDR3, the DNA is TGCGCCAGCAGCCAAGGCGGCGGGGGGCTTCGGACCACAGATACGCAGTATTTT.

This clonotype was seen many times. The J gene is TRBJ2-1, the V gene TRBV4-3; 10 bases are shared with TRBD2. The CDR3 is 14 amino acids. CDR1 is LGHNA and CDR2 is YSLEER in the germline V gene. V shed 1 base, J shed 8 bases, and the junction held 2 bases outside the gene matches. The CDR3 nucleotides are TGCGCCAGCAGCCAAGGGCTAGCGGGGGATGAGCAGTTCTTC. Its protein is CASSQGLAGDEQFF.

This clonotype was recorded at least ten times. The chain couples TRBV7-8 to TRBJ2-7; 12 nucleotides agree with TRBD2. Per germline, CDR1 SGHVS and CDR2 FQNEAQ. The CDR3 covers 16 residues. The junction had 7 bases not matched to a gene; V was cut back by 5 bases and J by 2 bases. CDR3 coding DNA: TGTGCCAGCAGCCTCCAGACTAGCGGGGGTACCTACGAGCAGTACTTC. Translated: CASSLQTSGGTYEQYF.

This chain connects TRBV10-3 to TRBJ2-7, with TRBD1 as a possible D gene (6 bases). CDR1 and CDR2 (germline): ENHRY, SYGVKD. The CDR3 length is 13 residues. V was shortened by 6 bases and J by 6 bases, with 15 bases between the two germline ends. The CDR3 reads CAISLKTGLEQYF. The CDR3 DNA follows: TGTGCCATCAGCCTGAAAACAGGGCTCGAGCAGTACTTC.

In this sample, this clonotype turned up many times. The rearrangement uses TRBV27 and TRBJ2-3; TRBD2 is a possible D gene (7 bases). The V and J ends lost 5 bases and 4 bases respectively, with 22 bases between them. CDR3 size: 17 residues. Germline V gene lookup returns CDR1 MNHEY and CDR2 SMNVEV (reference sequence). CDR3 sequence (DNA): TGTGCCAGCAGTCCCCCCCCGGTGGGGGGGCCCTCAGATACGCAGTATTTT. It codes for CASSPPPVGGPSDTQYF.